The next 2 T cell receptor beta chains were all read from a single sample in a study of molecular identifiers for immune sequencing clone quantification. TCRdb used MiXCR to reprocess the PCR reads, holding one entry per CDR3 protein. The table has 490,000 or so distinct CDR3 sequences, around 21% seen once. The sample comprised naive CD8+ T cells from blood, with Jurkat cell RNA spiked in. The subset denotes: FACS-sorted CD8+CD4-CCR7+CD45RA+ naive T cells. The receptor set was obtained from a human donor in good health. Some libraries in this study had Jurkat cell RNA spiked in.

This clonotype has a single count. This may be a read error: a much more frequent sequence differs by one nucleotide. V and J are TRBV7-2 and TRBJ2-5, with TRBD2 matching over 9 bases. CDR3 length equals 15 residues. Unmatched junction bases numbered 8, after V lost 7 bases and J lost 2 bases. Germline values: CDR1 SGHTA, CDR2 FQGNSA. CDR3 coding DNA: TGTGCCAGCATGGGCGGGGGGGGCTCTCAAGAGACCCAGTACTTC. Encoded protein: CASMGGGGSQETQYF.

Ten or more counts support this clonotype. This chain connects TRBV30 to TRBJ1-6; no clear D. With 5 bases removed from V and 9 bases from J, the gap between germline ends came to 14 bases. There are 13 residues in the CDR3. Germline values: CDR1 GTSNPN, CDR2 SVGIG (reference sequence). CDR3 DNA sequence: TGTGCCTGGGCGGACCGCAGTGGTTCACCCCTCCACTTT. It codes for CAWADRSGSPLHF.